This T cell receptor (beta chain) was sequenced in a study of T cell changes during pregnancy in multiple sclerosis. Comment on this clone: At one of its ends the junction is not consistent with the germline gene, which may arise from a read error.

Sequencing was performed with immunoSEQ multiplex PCR; in TCRdb, only in-frame clones are kept and a portion is missing. The sample comprises around 60,000 clones, roughly nine tenths of which are singletons, and around 2.8% rests with the top ten. The CDR3 consists of 16 residues. Germline V gene sequence: CDR1 SGHNT, CDR2 YYREEE (reference sequence). The TCR comes from a female donor in good health, enrolled as a control in a pregnancy study. This chain connects TRBV5-4 to TRBJ1-1; 7 nucleotides align to TRBD1. Sequencing was performed on peripheral blood, taken in the third trimester of pregnancy. CDR3 DNA sequence: TGTGCCAGCAGTTTGGACAGGACCCTATCGAACACTGAAGCTTTCTTT. This sequence encodes CASSLDRTLSNTEAFF.